This TCR beta chain was recorded in a study of cytomegalovirus exposure and HLA in healthy donors. Regarding the study as a whole: As confirmed in vitro, a few CMV-associated chains were specific for CMV antigens. One variant, a missense change in DCLRE1C, was linked in a later analysis to TCR beta V- and J-gene trimming. Most TCR sequences proved rare, with some public TCRs found in many donors.

Remarks on this clone: Its target is unknown.

The primer mix had 60 Vbeta and 13 Jbeta primers. Measured with immunoSEQ multiplex PCR; TCRdb has only the in-frame clones, and not every one. The data show under 150,000 clones, around 82% seen once. V was trimmed by 1 base and J by 2 bases, leaving 9 bases between them. The germline V gene encodes CDR1 SEHNR and CDR2 FQNEAQ (reference sequence). There are 14 residues in the CDR3. The receptor's source is a male donor in good health and CMV-seropositive. The sample consisted of PBMCs. V and J are TRBV7-9 and TRBJ2-7; a weak D match, TRBD1 (5 bases). This chain's CDR3 is CASSLGRDTYEQYF. In DNA form, the CDR3 reads TGTGCCAGCAGCTTAGGCAGGGATACCTACGAGCAGTACTTC.